The clone carrying this TCR beta chain was detected once. The data were obtained in a study of T cells in Graves' hyperthyroidism and ophthalmopathy. RNA transcripts yielded amplified TCR beta CDR3 regions. HTBI primers drove first-round RT-PCR of the TCR CDR3. One entry per CDR3 protein results from TCRdb running MiXCR on the multiplex PCR reads. The data show about 160,000 distinct CDR3 sequences, approximately 9% seen once. The sample was blood. The origin of this receptor is a woman aged 18-29 years with Graves' hyperthyroidism that later progressed to Graves' ophthalmopathy.

The CDR3, as DNA: TGTGCCAGCAGCTTGGCACCGGGTTCGCTCTATGGCTACACCTTC. This codes for CASSLAPGSLYGYTF. This chain links TRBV5-6 with TRBJ1-2, with unresolved D. Germline V gives CDR1 SGHDT, CDR2 YYEEEE. Trimming took 0 bases from V and 4 from J, leaving 13 bases between them. The CDR3 totals 15 residues.